Below, 13 T cell receptor beta chains from the same sample are listed, as sequenced in a study of blood T cell repertoires in COVID-19. The table came from immunoSEQ multiplex PCR; TCRdb's copy has only in-frame clones and leaves some out. The sample lists about 210,000 clones; roughly 82% were seen once. The specimen sequenced was peripheral blood. The receptor set was obtained from a woman between 40 and 50 years old with acute or convalescent COVID-19.

The chain has TRBV19 and TRBJ2-2, with D maybe TRBD2 (5 bases). Trimming removed 3 bases at V and 5 bases at J, with 16 bases between. This CDR3 region has 16 residues. Germline CDR1 LNHDA, CDR2 SQIVND (reference sequence). CDR3 nucleotide sequence: TGTGCCAGTAGTATCTACGGGGTAGGAGATACCGGGGAGCTGTTTTTT. It translates to CASSIYGVGDTGELFF. Combining the CDR3 with reference TRBV19 and TRBJ2-2 gives the whole variable domain DGGITQSPKYLFRKEGQNVTLSCEQNLNHDAMYWYRQDPGQGLRLIYYSQIVNDFQKGDIAEGYSVSREKKESFPLTVTSAQKNPTAFYLCASSIYGVGDTGELFFGEGSRLTVL.

The chain has TRBV29-1 and TRBJ1-3, with TRBD1 matching 8 bases. J gave up 2 bases and V 4 bases, and 1 base lay outside the gene matches. Germline V CDR1 and CDR2: SQVTM, ANQGSEA. The CDR3 totals 13 residues. Here the CDR3 reads CSVGQGTGNTIYF. The CDR3 DNA reads TGCAGCGTTGGACAGGGGACTGGAAACACCATATATTTT.

The chain joins TRBV9 to TRBJ2-3, with TRBD2 identical over 10 bases. Germline V gene sequence: CDR1 SGDLS, CDR2 YYNGEE. V lost 4 bases and J lost 2; bases outside the gene matches: 7. The CDR3 is 16 residues long. The CDR3 protein is CASSPGLAEITDTQYF. The CDR3 coding sequence is TGTGCCAGCAGCCCCGGACTAGCGGAGATCACAGATACGCAGTATTTT. The whole variable domain, remainder taken from reference TRBV9 and TRBJ2-3, is DSGVTQTPKHLITATGQRVTLRCSPRSGDLSVYWYQQSLDQGLQFLIQYYNGEERAKGNILERFSAQQFPDLHSELNLSSLELGDSALYFCASSPGLAEITDTQYFGPGTRLTVL.

The chain carries TRBV27 and TRBJ2-7, with 8 bases fitting TRBD2. The CDR3 sequence is 13 residues long. The V gene's germline CDR1 is MNHEY and CDR2 SMNVEV (reference sequence). V gave up 6 bases and J gave up 2 bases; unmatched junction bases: 3. DNA of the CDR3: TGTGCCAGCAGCTTAGCGGGGACCTACGAGCAGTACTTC. It specifies CASSLAGTYEQYF.

The chain carries TRBV18 and TRBJ1-1; TRBD1 aligns across 7 bases. Trimming took 2 bases from V and 6 from J; bases not matched to a gene: 3. Germline lookup yields CDR1 KGHSH and CDR2 LQKENI. There are 13 residues in the CDR3. CDR3 nucleotides: TGTGCCAGCTCACCAGAGGGGGCACCTGAAGCTTTCTTT. Protein sequence: CASSPEGAPEAFF.

The chain's CDR3 is CASIPSGGLNTEAFF. The CDR3 DNA reads TGTGCCAGCATCCCCTCCGGGGGTCTGAACACTGAAGCTTTCTTT. The chain has TRBV13 and TRBJ1-1; weak D call: TRBD1 (5 bases). The CDR3 totals 15 residues. Trimming pared 7 bases from V and 0 bases from J, leaving 15 bases between. Germline V lookup: CDR1 PRHDT, CDR2 FYEKMQ (reference sequence). The variable domain in full, with the rest retrieved from reference TRBV13 and TRBJ1-1, is AAGVIQSPRHLIKEKRETATLKCYPIPRHDTVYWYQQGPGQDPQFLISFYEKMQSDKGSIPDRFSAQQFSDYHSELNMSSLELGDSALYFCASIPSGGLNTEAFFGQGTRLTVV.

This clone was recorded once. The chain combines TRBV11-2 with TRBJ2-3; perhaps TRBD2 as D (6 bases). This CDR3 is built from 18 residues. V was pared by 10 bases and J by 3 bases, with 29 bases between. Germline-derived CDR1 and CDR2 are SGHAT and FQNNGV. CDR3: CATARGLGLLSGTDTQYF. The CDR3 coding sequence is TGTGCCACAGCTAGGGGACTGGGGCTGCTTTCTGGGACAGATACGCAGTATTTT.

The V and J genes are TRBV7-3 and TRBJ2-2, with D hard to call. Germline lookup yields CDR1 SGHTA and CDR2 FQGTGA. V was shortened by 4 bases and J by 2 bases, with 5 bases between the two germline ends. CDR3 length: 13 amino acids. Here the CDR3 DNA reads TGTGCCAGCAGCTCTCCTAACACCGGGGAGCTGTTTTTT. It encodes CASSSPNTGELFF.

This clone was counted between two and nine times. The J gene is TRBJ2-1, the V gene TRBV19; a weak D match, TRBD1 (5 bases). This CDR3 comprises 18 residues. V lost 1 base and J 1 base, leaving 17 bases between the germline ends. Germline CDR1 and CDR2: LNHDA and SQIVND (reference sequence). CDR3: CASSIGLKGFSSYNEQFF. The CDR3 nucleotides read TGTGCCAGTAGTATAGGGTTGAAGGGGTTTAGTTCCTACAATGAGCAGTTCTTC.

The rearrangement joins TRBV5-4 to TRBJ2-3; D is possibly TRBD2 (5 bases). Germline V gives CDR1 SGHNT, CDR2 YYREEE (reference sequence). Trimming left V 7 bases short and J 6 bases short, with 21 bases between. The CDR3 extends over 15 amino acids. CDR3 nucleotide sequence: TGTGCCAGCGGACTTCGTGGCGGGTCCTCGGATACGCAGTATTTT. This sequence encodes CASGLRGGSSDTQYF.

The chain couples TRBV10-2 to TRBJ2-7, with 7 bases that match TRBD2. Germline V CDR1 and CDR2: WSHSY, SAAADI. The length of the CDR3 is 15 residues. Unmatched junction bases numbered 6, after V lost 4 bases and J lost 0 bases. Written as DNA, the CDR3 is TGCGCCAGCAGTGTAGGACCGGGGGGCTCCTACGAGCAGTACTTC. It specifies CASSVGPGGSYEQYF.

The chain carries TRBV10-1 and TRBJ2-1, with 10 bases lining up with TRBD2. CDR1 and CDR2 from the germline V gene are WNHNN and SYGVQD (reference sequence). The CDR3 loop spans 15 amino acids. V lost 3 bases and J lost 8; bases outside the gene matches: 7. The CDR3 region is CASSEGASGGYEQFF. The CDR3 DNA reads TGCGCCAGCAGTGAAGGGGCTAGCGGGGGTTATGAGCAGTTCTTC.

Details on this clone: Other DNA sequences of this sample code for an identical CDR3. V gene TRBV3-1 (or the pseudogene TRBV3-2) combines with J gene TRBJ2-7, with D perhaps TRBD2 (7 bases). CDR1 and CDR2 (germline): LGHDT, YNNKEL (reference sequence). There are 13 residues in the CDR3. Trimming removed 4 bases at V and 2 bases at J, with 9 bases between. The CDR3 DNA reads TGTGCCAGCAGCCGAGGGGGGGCCTACGAGCAGTACTTC. This gives the protein CASSRGGAYEQYF.